Listed below are T cell receptor beta chains from one sample, sequenced in a study of cytomegalovirus exposure and HLA in healthy donors. Measured with immunoSEQ multiplex PCR; TCRdb has only the in-frame clones, and not every one. Among approximately 160,000 clones listed, 75% were seen once. Sequences were obtained from PBMCs. These receptors were collected from a man between 18 and 35 years old in good health and CMV-seronegative. Each CDR3 is given with its conserved first and last residue. Each record gives: clone size, V gene, J gene, D gene, CDR3 DNA, CDR3 protein. D genes are given only for firm matches. Clone size is stated in some rows and not others, as once, few, many or a class when expanded.

>-|TRBV4-3|TRBJ2-3|TRBD2
TGCGCCAGCAGCCAGGATCCCGTGGTGGCTAGCGGGGACCCTAGCACAGATACGCAGTATTTT
CASSQDPVVASGDPSTDTQYF
>-|TRBV4-1|TRBJ1-5|TRBD1
TGCGCCAGCAGCATTTTTATCCCGGGACAGGGATTTGGGCAGCCCCAGCATTTT
CASSIFIPGQGFGQPQHF
>-|TRBV30|TRBJ1-5|-
TGTGCCTGGAATCTCCTGGCGGGCACACCCCAGCATTTT
CAWNLLAGTPQHF
>-|TRBV2|TRBJ2-5|TRBD2
TGTGCCAGCAGCGGGACTAGCGGGAGGGGAGAGACCCAGTACTTC
CASSGTSGRGETQYF
>-|TRBV5-5|TRBJ1-5|-
TGTGCCAGCAGCCCGGGGTACGGGCTTCAGCCCCAGCATTTT
CASSPGYGLQPQHF
>-|TRBV7-2|TRBJ2-5|-
TGTGCCAGCAGCCCGGCGGGAGAGACCCAGTACTTC
CASSPAGETQYF
>-|TRBV7-2|TRBJ2-5|TRBD1
TGTGCCAGCAGCCCCATCCCAGACAGGGGGGAGTACTTC
CASSPIPDRGEYF
>-|TRBV6-6|TRBJ1-4|-
TGTGCCAGCATCAAAGTCGGGGGAAGCGGTGAAAAACTGTTTTTT
CASIKVGGSGEKLFF
>-|TRBV4-3|TRBJ2-4|-
TGCGCCAGCAGCCAAGGAATTGAGGGCCCTTTCAAAAACATTCAGTACTTC
CASSQGIEGPFKNIQYF
>few|TRBV2|TRBJ2-2|-
TGTGCCAGCAGTGAAGCGCTGGCCACCGGGGAGCTGTTTTTT
CASSEALATGELFF
>-|TRBV28|TRBJ2-4|-
TGTGCCAGCAGTTTCGAAAGAAGCGACCAGTACTTC
CASSFERSDQYF
>-|TRBV6-1|TRBJ1-4|-
TGTGCCAGCAGTGAGGGTGCGGGGGCAGTGGGTGAAAAACTGTTTTTT
CASSEGAGAVGEKLFF
>-|TRBV25-1|TRBJ2-7|-
TGTGCCAGCGGAGGGGGCAGTATGCCCCACGAGCAGTACTTC
CASGGGSMPHEQYF
>few|TRBV27|TRBJ2-3|-
TGTGCCAGCAGTCGGCAGGGTCGGACAGATACGCAGTATTTT
CASSRQGRTDTQYF
>-|TRBV11-2|TRBJ2-2|TRBD1
TGTGCCAGCAGCAGGCCCGAGGGGGCGTACGGGGAGCTGTTTTTT
CASSRPEGAYGELFF
>-|TRBV9|TRBJ2-3|TRBD2
TGTGCCAGCAGCCAAGGCGGGAGATCGGGCACAGATACGCAGTATTTT
CASSQGGRSGTDTQYF
>-|TRBV6-6|TRBJ2-5|-
TGTGCCAGCAGCCTCGGTGGGGCCGAGACCCAGTACTTC
CASSLGGAETQYF
>few|TRBV7-2|TRBJ2-3|-
TGTGCCAGCAGCTTAGCCCCCCTGGCGGGGACAGATACGCAGTATTTT
CASSLAPLAGTDTQYF
>-|TRBV28|TRBJ1-5|-
TGTGCCAGCAGTTTGGACAGCCTCCTAAGGGAGCCCCAGCATTTT
CASSLDSLLREPQHF
>-|TRBV2|TRBJ2-6|-
TGTGCCAGCGAGTGGGCAGCGGGCGACTCTGGGGCCAACGTCCTGACTTTC
CASEWAAGDSGANVLTF
>-|TRBV29-1|TRBJ2-1|-
TGCAGCGTTAACCAGGGCGGAAATGAGCAGTTCTTC
CSVNQGGNEQFF
>-|TRBV4-3|TRBJ1-2|-
TGCGCCAGCAGCCAAGAAGGGGGACGCCTATCCAGCTACACCTTC
CASSQEGGRLSSYTF
>-|TRBV4-3|TRBJ2-1|TRBD2
TGCGCCAGCAGCCAAGAGGGTACGGCGGGAGTAAATGAGCAGTTCTTC
CASSQEGTAGVNEQFF
>-|TRBV10-2|TRBJ2-2|-
TGCGCCAGCAGTGATCTGGGACTCCCTCCCACCGGGGAGCTGTTTTTT
CASSDLGLPPTGELFF
>-|TRBV19|TRBJ2-7|TRBD1
TGTGCCAGTAGTATGAGGACAGGGGGTCGGCCCTACGAGCAGTACTTC
CASSMRTGGRPYEQYF
>-|TRBV29-1|TRBJ2-7|-
TGCAGCGTTGAAGATCCAGGGGGGTACGAGCAGTACTTC
CSVEDPGGYEQYF
>-|TRBV6-6|TRBJ1-5|TRBD1
TGTGTCAGCATCGACCCTCGGGACAGATACGATCAGCCCCAGCATTTT
CVSIDPRDRYDQPQHF
>once|TRBV7-8|TRBJ2-7|-
TGTGCCAGCAGCTTAACGAAGATGGGTTTGGCGGGGAGGTCCTACGAGCAGTACTTC
CASSLTKMGLAGRSYEQYF
>-|TRBV9|TRBJ2-2|-
TGTGCCAGCAGCCCACCGGGTGGCGGGTACCACACCGGGGAGCTGTTTTTT
CASSPPGGGYHTGELFF
>-|TRBV4-3|TRBJ2-7|-
TGCGCCAGCAGCCAAGTACAGGGACCCTACGAGCAGTACTTC
CASSQVQGPYEQYF
>-|TRBV6-1|TRBJ2-1|TRBD2
TGTGCCAGCAGTGAAACTAGCGAGGACTACAATGAGCAGTTCTTC
CASSETSEDYNEQFF
>-|TRBV11-2|TRBJ2-7|TRBD1
TGTGCCAGTAGCTCGGACAGGGGGGCGCAGTACTTC
CASSSDRGAQYF
>-|TRBV2|TRBJ1-1|-
TGTGCCAGCAGTGAAGACAACCTGAGGGCTGAAGCTTTCTTT
CASSEDNLRAEAFF
>few|TRBV7-8|TRBJ2-7|-
TGTGCCAGCAGCAAAGGGCGGCAGGGCGAGCAGTACTTC
CASSKGRQGEQYF
>-|TRBV30|TRBJ1-5|-
TGTGCCTGGAGTGTACGGAGGGACGGGAATCAGCCCCAGCATTTT
CAWSVRRDGNQPQHF
>few|TRBV6-4|TRBJ2-3|-
TGTGCCAGCAGTCCCGGGACTTTCAGCACAGATACGCAGTATTTT
CASSPGTFSTDTQYF